One T cell receptor beta chain is described in this entry. The target antigen is unknown. Conversion of TCR transcripts into cDNA relied on 5'RACE template switching, which added a universal primer site and UMIs. Via MiXCR, TCRdb re-called the 5' RACE reads, giving one row per CDR3 protein. Among about 130,000 distinct CDR3 sequences listed, 8.9% were seen once. This sample stems from a study of T cells after yellow fever vaccination. Study observations and caveats: The secondary response showed a weaker magnitude and a faster peak, day 5 versus 15.

The material was CD8+ T cells sorted from PBMCs, obtained on the day of the yellow fever booster vaccination. The sequence came from a man younger than 35 who received the YFV17D yellow fever vaccine.

DNA of the CDR3: TGTGCCAGCAGCCGACGACTAGCGGGGTCGACAGATACGCAGTATTTT. This translates into CASSRRLAGSTDTQYF. V and J are TRBV7-6 and TRBJ2-3; the match to TRBD2 covers 11 bases. The V and J ends lost 5 bases and 3 bases, in that order; junction bases with no gene match: 7. CDR3 length: 16 residues. Per the germline V gene, CDR1 is SGHVS and CDR2 is FNYEAQ.